These 29 T cell receptor beta chains originate from one sample sequenced in a study of graft-versus-host responses after intestinal transplantation. Only in-frame clones appear in the TCRdb table, and some are missing; sequencing was by immunoSEQ multiplex PCR. Altogether approximately 13,000 clones are present, about 30% being singletons, with the ten largest covering roughly 2.6%. The authors combined some 200,000 CFSE-labeled responder cells with some 200,000 irradiated, violet-dye-labeled stimulator cells in plates. The sequenced sample was alloreactive CD8+ T cells from a mixed lymphocyte reaction culture, obtained before intestinal transplant. Subset given: CFSE-low proliferating T cells sorted from approximately 6-day pre-transplant mixed lymphocyte reaction (GvH or HvG direction). The receptors shown here come from a human patient who received an intestinal transplant.

This chain links TRBV7-6 with TRBJ1-4, with D perhaps matching TRBD1 (6 bases). Deletions cut 5 bases from V and 3 bases from J, with 13 bases between. The CDR3 runs 15 residues. The V gene's germline CDR1 is SGHVS and CDR2 FNYEAQ. The CDR3 is CASSPSEGANEKLFF. The CDR3 DNA sequence: TGTGCCAGCAGCCCCTCAGAGGGGGCTAATGAAAAACTGTTTTTT.

This clone is labeled as medium-sized. Other nucleotide sequences from this sample produce the same CDR3. This chain connects TRBV4-1 to TRBJ2-7; 11 positions agree with TRBD2. This CDR3 is built from 16 residues. CDR1 is MGHRA and CDR2 is YSYEKL in the germline V gene. V dropped 4 bases and J dropped 4; count of bases not matched to a gene: 9. The CDR3 DNA follows: TGCGCCAGCAGCCCCCGAAGCACTAGCGGGAGTTACGAGCAGTACTTC. It specifies CASSPRSTSGSYEQYF.

This clone rates as medium-sized. This chain joins TRBV6-6 and TRBJ2-7; TRBD1 agrees at 12 bases. This CDR3 is built from 15 residues. Germline V lookup: CDR1 MNHNY, CDR2 SVGAGI (reference sequence). After removal of 2 bases from V and 2 bases from J, the junction contained 1 base not matched to a gene. The CDR3 DNA reads TGTGCCAGCAGTTACGGGACAGGGGGCGCCTACGAGCAGTACTTC. Translated: CASSYGTGGAYEQYF.

V gene TRBV6-5 combines with J gene TRBJ2-7; TRBD2 aligns across 12 bases. Trimming removed 6 bases from V and 3 bases from J; junction bases left unmatched: 3. CDR1 and CDR2 from the germline V gene are MNHEY and SVGAGI. CDR3 length: 14 amino acids. The CDR3 sequence: CASSSGLAGYEQYF. The CDR3 DNA sequence: TGTGCCAGCAGCTCGGGACTAGCGGGCTACGAGCAGTACTTC.

The chain has TRBV27 and TRBJ2-1; D is possibly TRBD1 (6 bases). Trimming cost V 1 base and J 8 bases, with 9 bases left between them. The germline CDR1 and CDR2 sequences are MNHEY and SMNVEV (reference sequence). There are 13 residues in the CDR3. CDR3 loop: CASSLYRVDEQFF. The CDR3 DNA follows: TGTGCCAGCAGTTTATACAGGGTTGATGAGCAGTTCTTC.

There are a few counts of this clone. The gene calls are TRBV6-5 and TRBJ2-1; TRBD1 matches 10 bases. Trimming removed 6 bases from V and 5 bases from J; junction bases left unmatched: 4. The CDR3 loop spans 14 amino acids. Germline CDR1 and CDR2: MNHEY and SVGAGI. For the CDR3, the DNA is TGTGCCAGCAGCCGACAGGGGGCCCACAATGAGCAGTTCTTC. The encoded protein is CASSRQGAHNEQFF.

This clone was found a few times. The chain recombines TRBV5-1 with TRBJ2-5, with 10 bases that match TRBD1. V lost 4 bases and J lost 3; bases outside the gene matches: 3. The CDR3 loop spans 14 amino acids. Germline V lookup: CDR1 SGHRS, CDR2 YFSETQ. The CDR3 sequence is CASSLGTGEETQYF. In DNA, the CDR3 is TGCGCCAGCAGCCTAGGGACAGGGGAAGAGACCCAGTACTTC.

This clone was detected a few times. V usage is TRBV6-5 and J usage is TRBJ2-3; 10 nucleotides align to TRBD1. The CDR3 runs to 14 residues. Germline V gives CDR1 MNHEY, CDR2 SVGAGI. The V segment lost 2 bases and the J segment 4 bases; nucleotides outside the gene matches: 0. Here the CDR3 reads CASSYGQGADTQYF. The CDR3 nucleotides read TGTGCCAGCAGTTACGGACAGGGGGCAGATACGCAGTATTTT.

V is TRBV18 and J is TRBJ2-7, with D hard to call. Germline CDR1 reads KGHSH; CDR2 reads LQKENI. Trimming took off 4 bases at V and 1 base at J, with 5 bases between the two ends. This CDR3 is 12 amino acids long. The CDR3 here is CASSLRSYEQYF. CDR3 nucleotides: TGTGCCAGCTCACTTCGGTCCTACGAGCAGTACTTC.

The chain is built from TRBV5-4 and TRBJ2-1; 10 bases fit TRBD2. The CDR3 runs to 17 residues. CDR1 SGHNT and CDR2 YYREEE come from the germline V gene (reference sequence). The V segment lost 3 bases and the J segment 5 bases; nucleotides outside the gene matches: 11. The CDR3 DNA is TGTGCCAGCAGCTATGGGGGGACTAGCGTACCCGACAATGAGCAGTTCTTC. Translation gives CASSYGGTSVPDNEQFF.

In its sample, this clone was seen a few times. The rearrangement links TRBV10-3 to TRBJ2-6; 9 bases match TRBD1. V lost 0 bases and J lost 0; bases outside the gene matches: 6. The CDR3 consists of 19 residues. Germline V gives CDR1 ENHRY, CDR2 SYGVKD. As DNA, the CDR3 is TGTGCCATCAGTGAGTCCGGGGGACAGGGTAGCTCTGGGGCCAACGTCCTGACTTTC. This sequence encodes CAISESGGQGSSGANVLTF.

The gene calls are TRBV6-9 and TRBJ1-1, with TRBD1 matching over 7 bases. V lost 5 bases, J lost 3 bases, and 3 bases stayed unmatched. Germline values: CDR1 MNHGY, CDR2 SVAAGI. The CDR3 runs to 13 residues. The CDR3: CASSVGGYTEAFF. The CDR3 coding sequence is TGTGCCAGCAGTGTAGGGGGCTACACTGAAGCTTTCTTT.

CDR3 amino acids: CASSVQGAAGYTF. The CDR3 DNA reads TGTGCCAGCAGTGTGCAGGGGGCGGCTGGCTACACCTTC. V gene TRBV6-5 combines with J gene TRBJ1-2, with TRBD1 matching 8 bases. The CDR3 length is 13 residues. The ends lost 5 bases at V and 7 bases at J; junction bases unmatched: 6. CDR1 and CDR2 (germline): MNHEY, SVGAGI.

This chain joins TRBV10-3 and TRBJ2-6; 10 nucleotides align to TRBD1. This CDR3 region has 18 residues. Trimming removed 6 bases from V and 2 bases from J; junction bases left unmatched: 10. Germline V gives CDR1 ENHRY, CDR2 SYGVKD. DNA for the CDR3: TGTGCCATCAGCGCTGGGGGACAGGGGAAGACTGGGGCCAACGTCCTGACTTTC. Encoded protein: CAISAGGQGKTGANVLTF.

V usage is TRBV30 and J usage is TRBJ2-3; TRBD1 matches 10 bases. Trimming cost V 2 bases and J 5 bases; bases outside gene matches: 7. CDR1 GTSNPN and CDR2 SVGIG come from the germline V gene (reference sequence). The CDR3 loop spans 15 amino acids. The CDR3 bases are TGTGCCTGGAGTCTGACAGGGGGCTGGGTAGATACGCAGTATTTT. This gives the protein CAWSLTGGWVDTQYF.

The V and J genes are TRBV5-1 and TRBJ2-1; 9 bases agree with TRBD2. With V trimmed by 4 bases and J by 2 bases, 7 bases remained unmatched. Germline CDR1 reads SGHRS; CDR2 reads YFSETQ. This CDR3 is built from 16 residues. This CDR3 reads CASSPRLAVAYNEQFF. The CDR3 DNA sequence: TGCGCCAGCAGCCCCAGACTAGCGGTAGCCTACAATGAGCAGTTCTTC.

This clone is labeled medium-sized (0.01 to 0.1%). Other DNA sequences in the sample encode the same CDR3. V and J are TRBV5-1 and TRBJ2-7; no firm D call. Trimming left V 3 bases short and J 3 bases short, with 16 bases between. The V gene's germline CDR1 is SGHRS and CDR2 YFSETQ. This CDR3 region has 15 residues. The CDR3 spells CASSWGLKASYEQYF. As DNA, the CDR3 is TGCGCCAGCAGCTGGGGTCTTAAAGCGAGCTACGAGCAGTACTTC.

This chain connects TRBV18 to TRBJ1-1; D might be TRBD1 (5 bases). From germline, CDR1 is KGHSH and CDR2 LQKENI. The V end was cut by 2 bases, the J end by 3 bases, with 13 bases between. The CDR3 is 15 residues long. CDR3 bases: TGTGCCAGCTCACCATGGAGGGGAGTCGACACTGAAGCTTTCTTT. The encoded protein is CASSPWRGVDTEAFF.

This clone was counted many times. This chain connects TRBV4-1 to TRBJ2-7; perhaps TRBD2 as D (6 bases). Germline CDR1 and CDR2: MGHRA and YSYEKL. The CDR3 runs 14 residues. V was pared by 5 bases and J by 1 base, with 12 bases between. CDR3 sequence (DNA): TGCGCCAGCAGCAACGCCGGGGGATCCTACGAGCAGTACTTC. This encodes CASSNAGGSYEQYF.

This clone rates as large. The chain combines TRBV27 with TRBJ2-7; D remains ambiguous. CDR1 and CDR2 (germline): MNHEY, SMNVEV (reference sequence). V lost 1 base and J 6 bases, leaving 10 bases between the germline ends. The CDR3 covers 13 residues. The CDR3: CASSLLGSLEQYF. CDR3 nucleotides: TGTGCCAGCAGTTTATTAGGCAGCCTCGAGCAGTACTTC.

The gene calls are TRBV6-1 and TRBJ2-7, with 7 nucleotides matching TRBD1. Looked up from germline, CDR1 is MNHNS and CDR2 is SASEGT. V shed 8 bases, J shed 1 base, and the junction held 5 bases outside the gene matches. The CDR3 sequence is 13 residues long. The DNA of the CDR3 is TGTGCCAGCTCCCCGGGACAGTCCTACGAGCAGTACTTC. It yields the protein CASSPGQSYEQYF.

The rearrangement joins TRBV6-1 to TRBJ1-4, with D perhaps TRBD1 (6 bases). The CDR3 runs 14 residues. Between the trimmed V and J ends, which lost 7 bases and 2 bases, there was a span of 11 bases. From germline, CDR1 is MNHNS and CDR2 SASEGT. This chain's CDR3 is CASNMGHTNEKLFF. The CDR3 DNA reads as TGTGCCAGCAATATGGGACATACTAATGAAAAACTGTTTTTT.

There are a few counts of this clone. The chain's CDR3 is CASSRHKLPKDGLFEKLFF. DNA for the CDR3: TGCGCCAGCAGCCGTCACAAACTTCCGAAGGACGGTCTTTTTGAAAAACTGTTTTTT. The gene calls are TRBV5-1 and TRBJ1-4; D remains ambiguous. The V end lost 4 bases, the J end lost 7 bases, and 29 bases lay between the germline ends. Germline CDR1 SGHRS, CDR2 YFSETQ. The CDR3 runs to 19 residues.

This clone was counted a few times. The V call is TRBV6-5, the J call TRBJ2-7; the match to TRBD1 covers 9 bases. The CDR3 covers 15 residues. Trimming removed 5 bases from V and 1 base from J; junction bases left unmatched: 6. The germline V gene has CDR1 MNHEY and CDR2 SVGAGI. CDR3 nucleotide sequence: TGTGCCAGCAGTGTAACAGGGGGCCCATCCTACGAGCAGTACTTC. Its protein product is CASSVTGGPSYEQYF.

The genes are TRBV9 and TRBJ2-3, with 7 bases matching TRBD2. This CDR3 contains 15 residues. V was clipped by 0 bases and J by 0 bases; unmatched bases: 1. From germline, CDR1 is SGDLS and CDR2 YYNGEE. The CDR3 DNA sequence: TGTGCCAGCAGCGTAGAGGGACTAAGCACAGATACGCAGTATTTT. Translated: CASSVEGLSTDTQYF.

About this clone: A single base separates this from a much larger clone, so it may be a read error. The rearrangement uses TRBV6-5 and TRBJ1-1; 8 positions agree with TRBD1. Trimming removed 1 base from V and 4 bases from J; junction bases left unmatched: 5. The CDR3 consists of 15 residues. CDR1 is MNHEY and CDR2 is SVGAGI in the germline V gene. The CDR3 DNA is TGTGCCAGCAGTTACTTTACAGGGGGGGGCACTGAAGCTTTCTTT. Its protein product is CASSYFTGGGTEAFF.

CDR3 residues: CASGGFNEKLFF. CDR3 in DNA: TGTGCTAGTGGTGGATTTAATGAAAAACTGTTTTTT. V gene TRBV12-5 combines with J gene TRBJ1-4; D gene unclear. The germline V gene has CDR1 LGHNT and CDR2 FRNRAP. The CDR3 length is 12 residues. Trimming pared 5 bases from V and 4 bases from J, leaving 5 bases between.

CDR3 DNA: TGTGCCAGCTCACGGCAGGGGGCGAATCAGCCCCAGCATTTT. It is translated as CASSRQGANQPQHF. The gene calls are TRBV18 and TRBJ1-5, with 8 positions matching TRBD1. The ends lost 4 bases at V and 4 bases at J; junction bases unmatched: 3. This CDR3 has 14 amino acids. Germline values: CDR1 KGHSH, CDR2 LQKENI. Based on the CDR3 plus reference TRBV18 and TRBJ1-5, the full variable domain is NAGVMQNPRHLVRRRGQEARLRCSPMKGHSHVYWYRQLPEEGLKFMVYLQKENIIDESGMPKERFSAEFPKEGPSILRIQQVVRGDSAAYFCASSRQGANQPQHFGDGTRLSIL.

V usage is TRBV2 and J usage is TRBJ1-1; D perhaps matches TRBD1 (5 bases). This CDR3 comprises 14 residues. Trimming stripped 8 bases from V and 0 bases from J, with 13 bases between. Germline CDR1 is SNHLY and CDR2 is FYNNEI. The DNA for the CDR3 is TGTGCCAGCGGGACGGACCCTATGAACACTGAAGCTTTCTTT. This codes for CASGTDPMNTEAFF.